This T cell receptor beta chain was sequenced for a study of blood T cell repertoires in COVID-19. Across the study: COVID-19 samples, acute and convalescent, were from the United States, Italy and Spain.

Participant age was roughly 18 to 90 years, and participants resided in 20 to 30 US areas. Cohort assignment relied on participant-reported clinical history. Original analysis: Nucleated cell number was recorded as an estimate derived from reference gene primer amplification. Only in-frame clones appear in the TCRdb table, and some are missing; sequencing was by immunoSEQ multiplex PCR. The V and J calls and clone size were taken over from that table, and D and trimming were inferred from the DNA. The data show about 190,000 clones, roughly 83% seen once. The junction had 6 bases not matched to a gene; V was cut back by 6 bases and J by 5 bases. There are 15 residues in the CDR3. Germline V gives CDR1 SEHNR, CDR2 FQNEAQ (reference sequence).

Input material: PBMCs or T cells enriched from blood (not recorded which). V and J are TRBV7-9 and TRBJ2-5, with TRBD2 identical over 13 bases. The receptor comes from a woman in her twenties or thirties who had recovered from COVID-19. The CDR3 region is CASSPGTSGIETQYF. CDR3 DNA sequence: TGTGCCAGCAGTCCCGGGACTAGCGGGATCGAGACCCAGTACTTC.